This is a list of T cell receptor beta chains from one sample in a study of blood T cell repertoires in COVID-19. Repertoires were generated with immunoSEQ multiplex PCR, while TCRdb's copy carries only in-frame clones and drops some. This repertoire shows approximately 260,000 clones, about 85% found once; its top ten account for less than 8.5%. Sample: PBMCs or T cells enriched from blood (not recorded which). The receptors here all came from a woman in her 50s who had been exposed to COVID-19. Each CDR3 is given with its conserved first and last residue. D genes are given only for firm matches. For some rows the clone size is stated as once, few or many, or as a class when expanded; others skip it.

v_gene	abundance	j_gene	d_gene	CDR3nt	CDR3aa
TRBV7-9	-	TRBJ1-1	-	TGTGCCAGCAGCCTACAGGTTATGAACACTGAAGCTTTCTTT	CASSLQVMNTEAFF
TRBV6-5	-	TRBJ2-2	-	TGTGCCAGTTGGGACACCAACACCGGGGAGCTGTTTTTT	CASWDTNTGELFF
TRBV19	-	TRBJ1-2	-	TGTGCCAGTAGTGGAGAGAGTTATGGCTACACCTTC	CASSGESYGYTF
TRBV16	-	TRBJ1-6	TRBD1	TGTGCCAGCAGCCCCCGGCGGAACACGGGGACAGGGGTGTCACCCCTCCACTTT	CASSPRRNTGTGVSPLHF
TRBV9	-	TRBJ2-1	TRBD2	TGTGCCAGCAGCGTAGTAGCGGGGCCTCTCAATGAGCAGTTCTTC	CASSVVAGPLNEQFF
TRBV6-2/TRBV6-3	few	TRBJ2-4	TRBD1	TGTGCCAGCAGTACCGGGACAGGGGAGGTCATTCAGTACTTC	CASSTGTGEVIQYF
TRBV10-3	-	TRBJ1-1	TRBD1	TGTGCCATCTCCGGGACAGGGGACACTGAAGCTTTCTTT	CAISGTGDTEAFF
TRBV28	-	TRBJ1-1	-	TGTGCCAGCTCCGAAAGAGCCCCTGAAGCTTTCTTT	CASSERAPEAFF
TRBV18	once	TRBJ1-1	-	TGTGCCAGCTCACCAGGAGGGGATGAAGCTTTCTTT	CASSPGGDEAFF
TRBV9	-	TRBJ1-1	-	TGTGCCAGCAGCGATCAGGGGTACACTGAAGCTTTCTTT	CASSDQGYTEAFF
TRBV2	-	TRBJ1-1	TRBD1	TGTGCCAGCAACCCGGGACAGAAGAACACTGAAGCTTTCTTT	CASNPGQKNTEAFF
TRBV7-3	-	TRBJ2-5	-	TGTGCCAGCAGCTTCGGGACTGAAGAGACCCAGTACTTC	CASSFGTEETQYF
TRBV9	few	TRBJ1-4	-	TGTGCCAGCAGCGTAGGGGGCAGGGATGAAAAACTGTTTTTT	CASSVGGRDEKLFF
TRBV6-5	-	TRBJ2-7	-	TGTGCCAGCAATCCCGACAGGTACGGGCAGTACTTC	CASNPDRYGQYF
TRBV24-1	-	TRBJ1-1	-	TGTGCCACAATAGATGCGGAGGGGCGGGCTTTCTTT	CATIDAEGRAFF
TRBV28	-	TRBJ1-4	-	TGTGCCAGCAGTTTAACTCCGCCGCCCCTGAGGGAAAAACTGTTTTTT	CASSLTPPPLREKLFF
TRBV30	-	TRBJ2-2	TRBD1	TGTGCCTGGGAAGACAGGGGGCACACCGGGGAGCTGTTTTTT	CAWEDRGHTGELFF
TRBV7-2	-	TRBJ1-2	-	TGTGCCAGCAGCTTAGCTCTACAGCCTTCCTATGGCTACACCTTC	CASSLALQPSYGYTF
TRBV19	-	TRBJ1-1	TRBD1	TGTGCCAGTAGTATAGGGACAGGGGGTAACACTGAAGCTTTCTTT	CASSIGTGGNTEAFF
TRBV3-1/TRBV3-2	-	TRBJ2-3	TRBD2	TGTGCCAGCAGACTCACCCTAGCGGGGGGGCGGACAGATACGCAGTATTTT	CASRLTLAGGRTDTQYF
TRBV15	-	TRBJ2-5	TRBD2	TGTGCCACCAGCAACTGGGGGGGGAGAGAGACCCAGTACTTC	CATSNWGGRETQYF
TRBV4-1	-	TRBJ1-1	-	TGCGCCAGCAGCCAAGAAAATAGAGCGGGAACGGCTTTCTTT	CASSQENRAGTAFF